This TCR beta chain was observed in a study of Ad26.COV2.S vaccination and SARS-CoV-2 variants. Findings and limits, study-wide: Vaccine and placebo recipients had similar non-spike TCR breadth. Vaccine recipients surpassed placebo recipients in spike-specific TCR breadth. Overall T cell responses may have been underestimated by the analyses of TCR breadth and depth.

The CDR3 sequence is 12 residues long. Deletions cut 0 bases from V and 15 bases from J, with 12 bases between. Germline V gives CDR1 KGHSH, CDR2 LQKENI. To note about this clone: Its antigen is undetermined.

Specified treatment: approximately 18 received Ad26.COV2.S at low or high dose, single or two shots; a few received placebo; per-sample allocation not given. Samples analyzed were those drawn on day 63 after the first vaccine or placebo injection. The table came from immunoSEQ multiplex PCR; TCRdb's copy has only in-frame clones and leaves some out. The table shows roughly 500,000 clones, with roughly nine tenths occurring only once. This receptor was identified in a person between 18 and 65 years old who received the Ad26.COV2.S COVID-19 vaccine or a placebo. The chain links TRBV18 to TRBJ2-1, with a tentative D call TRBD1 (6 bases). The material sequenced was peripheral blood, taken in a trial of Ad26.COV2.S vaccine versus placebo. CDR3 protein: CASSPPTGPSFF. The CDR3 coding sequence is TGTGCCAGCTCACCACCAACAGGGCCATCGTTCTTC.